What follows describes a single TCR beta chain. The target antigen is unknown. Assay used: immunoSEQ multiplex PCR; TCRdb lists only in-frame clones, some missing. The data hold fewer than 85,000 clones, with 70% to 90% observed a single time. After removal of 5 bases from V and 7 bases from J, the junction contained 8 bases not matched to a gene. This CDR3 comprises 15 residues. CDR1 SGHTA and CDR2 FQGNSA come from the germline V gene. These data come from a study of OX40 agonist ivuxolimab in advanced cancers. Study summary: One hepatocellular carcinoma and two cutaneous melanoma patients partially responded. Notes on the study in general: Among expanded peripheral T cells, antigen specificity went undetermined.

The sequence was collected from an adult with an advanced solid tumor such as melanoma, head and neck, liver or kidney cancer. This sample comprised CD4+ or CD8+ T cells sorted from blood, obtained in a trial of the OX40 agonist ivuxolimab. The V gene is TRBV7-2, the J gene TRBJ2-1, with TRBD1 matching 10 bases. The CDR3 region has the DNA TGTGCCAGCAGCCCTCGGACAGGGGGACGAAATGAGCAGTTCTTC. It translates to CASSPRTGGRNEQFF.